This section outlines one T cell receptor (beta chain) sequence together with its context. The entry originates in a study of blood T cell repertoires in COVID-19. The overall study: Material from acute and convalescent COVID-19 was sourced from the United States, Italy and Spain. PBMCs, B-cell-depleted T cells, or T cells were the source of the cDNA or gDNA that made up the material.

CDR1 and CDR2 (germline): SGHNT, YENEEA. The V segment lost 4 bases and the J segment 7 bases; nucleotides outside the gene matches: 8. The CDR3 extends over 15 amino acids. Source study methods: Scientists estimated how many nucleated cells there were by amplifying reference gene primers. Profiling relied on immunoSEQ multiplex PCR, and the TCRdb table lists in-frame clones only, not all of them. V and J calls and clone size are those listed in that table; D and trimming were worked out from the DNA. The sample holds tens of thousands of clones, more than 80% seen once. V and J are TRBV11-3 and TRBJ2-2, with 8 bases fitting TRBD1. The sample consisted of peripheral blood. The TCR was taken from a woman aged 80 or older with active or convalescent COVID-19. The CDR3 here is CASSSATGADGELFF. CDR3 nucleotides: TGTGCCAGCAGCTCAGCGACAGGGGCGGACGGGGAGCTGTTTTTT.